These 15 T cell receptor beta chains share one sample of origin, sequenced in a study of T-cell reconstitution after alpha-beta-depleted transplantation in children. A library of TCRbeta sequences, prepared with unique molecular identifiers, was generated. TCRdb reprocessed the PCR reads with MiXCR, giving one entry per CDR3 protein. This repertoire shows about 900,000 distinct CDR3 sequences, about 26% found once; its top ten account for 28%. This specimen was PBMCs, mostly from graft donor cells, taken 360 days after TCRalphabeta/CD19-depleted stem cell transplant. The receptor source for this set is a boy in the first two years of life who had a stem cell transplant for SCID, so the T cells may come from the graft donor.

The chain combines TRBV18 with TRBJ2-7; possibly TRBD1 for D (5 bases). The V end lost 3 bases, the J end lost 6 bases, and 12 bases lay between the germline ends. The CDR3 is made up of 13 amino acids. Germline assignment: CDR1 KGHSH and CDR2 LQKENI. Written as DNA, the CDR3 is TGTGCCAGCTCACCCTTACAGGATGCCGAGCAGTACTTC. Residues: CASSPLQDAEQYF.

The gene calls are TRBV12-3 or TRBV12-4 and TRBJ1-5, with D possibly matching TRBD1 (6 bases). The CDR3 sequence is 12 residues long. V shed 5 bases and J shed 5 bases, with 7 bases lying between them. The CDR3, as DNA: TGTGCCAGCAGTCGGACAGATCAGCCCCAGCATTTT. It is translated as CASSRTDQPQHF.

The chain has TRBV12-3 or TRBV12-4 and TRBJ1-6; 9 bases are a match to TRBD1. The CDR3 loop spans 18 amino acids. J was trimmed by 8 bases and V by 2 bases; bases with no gene match: 13. CDR3 region: CASSLRGVGDRAYSPLHF. As DNA, the CDR3 is TGTGCCAGCAGTTTACGTGGGGTAGGGGACAGGGCCTATTCACCCCTCCACTTT.

V is TRBV5-1 and J is TRBJ2-1; the match to TRBD1 covers 9 bases. The germline CDR1 and CDR2 sequences are SGHRS and YFSETQ. This CDR3 comprises 16 residues. The trim removed 4 bases at V and 4 bases at J, leaving 9 bases unmatched. The CDR3 DNA reads as TGCGCCAGCAGCCCAGAACAGGGGGCGGGGTACAATGAGCAGTTCTTC. This codes for CASSPEQGAGYNEQFF.

The J gene is TRBJ2-1, the V gene TRBV5-1; D call uncertain. Germline CDR1 SGHRS, CDR2 YFSETQ. The CDR3 sequence is 13 residues long. Trimming cost V 0 bases and J 12 bases, with 13 bases left between them. CDR3 sequence reads: CASSLDWAGVQFF. In nucleotides, the CDR3 is TGCGCCAGCAGCTTGGACTGGGCCGGTGTGCAGTTCTTC.

This clonotype was detected only a few times. The chain links TRBV12-3 or TRBV12-4 to TRBJ2-7; the match to TRBD1 covers 9 bases. The V gene end was trimmed by 2 bases and the J gene end by 0 bases; junction bases not matched to a gene: 8. This CDR3 spans 17 amino acids. Written as DNA, the CDR3 is TGTGCCAGCAGTTTAATAGTGGGACAGGGAAGCTCCTACGAGCAGTACTTC. This encodes CASSLIVGQGSSYEQYF.

The gene calls are TRBV5-5 and TRBJ2-2; D gene ambiguous. V shed 1 base and J shed 1 base, with 14 bases lying between them. CDR3 length equals 17 residues. The V gene's germline CDR1 is SGHKS and CDR2 YYEKEE (reference sequence). The CDR3 loop is CASSLLGRVQNTGELFF. CDR3 DNA: TGTGCCAGCAGCTTGTTGGGAAGGGTCCAGAACACCGGGGAGCTGTTTTTT.

This clonotype appeared a few times. V usage is TRBV6-2 or TRBV6-3 and J usage is TRBJ2-7, with 9 bases aligning to TRBD2. The germline gives CDR1 MNHEY, CDR2 SVGEGT. The ends lost 4 bases at V and 3 bases at J; junction bases unmatched: 7. The CDR3 has 15 residues. CDR3: CASSSGTSTYYEQYF. In DNA form, the CDR3 reads TGTGCCAGCAGTTCCGGGACTAGCACCTACTACGAGCAGTACTTC.

This clonotype was observed a handful of times. The chain uses TRBV9 and TRBJ2-3, with D unclear. The germline V and J ends were trimmed by 2 bases and 1 base, with 11 bases remaining between them. The CDR3 runs 15 residues. Germline values: CDR1 SGDLS, CDR2 YYNGEE. In nucleotides, the CDR3 is TGTGCCAGCAGCGTTATGGCGGCCCGCACAGATACGCAGTATTTT. Its protein product is CASSVMAARTDTQYF.

In this sample, this clonotype turned up a few times. The V gene is TRBV5-1, the J gene TRBJ2-1, with a tentative D call TRBD2 (5 bases). CDR1 and CDR2 from the germline V gene are SGHRS and YFSETQ. The CDR3 sequence is 13 residues long. Trimming took 7 bases from V and 5 from J, leaving 13 bases between them. CDR3 bases: TGCGCCAGCGGTTTGGACTTCGACAATGAGCAGTTCTTC. It translates to CASGLDFDNEQFF.

V is TRBV20-1 and J is TRBJ2-7, with D uncertain. Germline assignment: CDR1 DFQATT and CDR2 SNEGSKA (reference sequence). With 7 bases removed from V and 0 bases from J, the gap between germline ends came to 16 bases. The CDR3 spans 14 residues. As DNA, the CDR3 is TGCAGTGTCTCGACCGAGTTGAGCTCCTACGAGCAGTACTTC. This codes for CSVSTELSSYEQYF.

The chain combines TRBV3-1 with TRBJ1-5, with D possibly being TRBD1 (6 bases). Germline V lookup: CDR1 LGHDT, CDR2 YNNKEL (reference sequence). This CDR3 is built from 15 residues. V was shortened by 4 bases and J by 7 bases, with 17 bases between the two germline ends. CDR3 sequence: CASSLSGDHGQPQHF. The CDR3 coding sequence is TGTGCCAGCAGCCTCTCAGGGGATCATGGACAGCCCCAGCATTTT.

This clonotype showed up many times. The chain couples TRBV4-1 to TRBJ2-7; 11 bases line up with TRBD2. The junction had 6 bases not matched to a gene; V was cut back by 4 bases and J by 4 bases. The CDR3 runs 15 residues. Germline CDR1 MGHRA, CDR2 YSYEKL. As DNA, the CDR3 is TGCGCCAGCAGCCCTTTAGCGGGGGGGCTGTACGAGCAGTACTTC. The encoded protein is CASSPLAGGLYEQYF.

This clonotype has a count of ten or more. The rearrangement joins TRBV5-1 to TRBJ1-6; 8 bases match TRBD1. Germline lookup yields CDR1 SGHRS and CDR2 YFSETQ. V gave up 4 bases and J gave up 10 bases; unmatched junction bases: 4. The CDR3 totals 13 residues. The CDR3 sequence: CASSPDRDSPLHF. The DNA for the CDR3 is TGCGCCAGCAGCCCGGACAGGGACTCACCCCTCCACTTT.

The V call is TRBV9, the J call TRBJ2-7; D is unresolved. V shed 3 bases and J shed 5 bases, with 9 bases lying between them. The CDR3 length is 12 residues. CDR1 SGDLS and CDR2 YYNGEE come from the germline V gene. The CDR3 reads CASSDPGHEQYF. CDR3 in DNA: TGTGCCAGCAGCGACCCAGGACACGAGCAGTACTTC.